Following are 9 T cell receptor beta chains from one sample sequenced in a study of T cells in Graves' hyperthyroidism and ophthalmopathy. Researchers amplified the TCR beta CDR3 regions from RNA transcripts. HTBI primers were employed in a first-round RT-PCR of the TCR CDR3. TCRdb re-analysed the multiplex PCR reads in MiXCR, keeping a single row per CDR3 protein. The table has 550,000 to 800,000 distinct CDR3 sequences, about 18% seen once. Sequenced sample: blood. These TCRs come from a man over 45 with Graves' hyperthyroidism.

The rearrangement joins TRBV4-1 to TRBJ2-7; D call uncertain. V lost 0 bases and J lost 9, with 18 bases in between. From germline, CDR1 is MGHRA and CDR2 YSYEKL. CDR3 length: 15 residues. CDR3 residues: CASSQEPGLISGQYF. CDR3 DNA: TGCGCCAGCAGCCAAGAACCGGGTCTGATATCTGGGCAGTACTTC.

In its sample, this clonotype was seen many times. V gene TRBV18 combines with J gene TRBJ1-1, with D hard to call. V lost 7 bases and J 4 bases, leaving 22 bases between the germline ends. The V gene's germline CDR1 is KGHSH and CDR2 LQKENI. The CDR3 is made up of 16 amino acids. The CDR3 reads CASFNAGVSTSTEAFF. The CDR3, as DNA: TGTGCCAGCTTTAACGCCGGGGTCAGTACCAGCACTGAAGCTTTCTTT.

The chain links TRBV5-4 to TRBJ1-6, with TRBD1 matching 10 bases. V lost 3 bases and J lost 5; bases outside the gene matches: 8. The CDR3 runs 17 residues. Germline-derived CDR1 and CDR2 are SGHNT and YYREEE (reference sequence). CDR3 DNA sequence: TGTGCCAGCAGCTCAAAGACAGGGGGCTTTGATAATTCACCCCTCCACTTT. It yields the protein CASSSKTGGFDNSPLHF.

This clonotype came up many times. The gene calls are TRBV19 and TRBJ1-2; D call uncertain. The CDR3 runs 13 residues. V lost 7 bases and J lost 4, with 13 bases in between. Germline lookup yields CDR1 LNHDA and CDR2 SQIVND (reference sequence). CDR3 DNA: TGTGCCAGTACCCACGGTGTCTTCTATGGCTACACCTTC. This translates into CASTHGVFYGYTF.

In its sample, this clonotype was seen a few times. A much larger clone differs by one base, so this may be a read error. The V and J genes are TRBV24-1 and TRBJ1-1; 8 bases line up with TRBD1. The J segment lost 1 base and the V segment lost 3 bases, leaving 3 bases of the junction unmatched. CDR3 length equals 15 residues. CDR1 and CDR2 (germline): KGHDR, SFDVKD. The CDR3 nucleotides are TGTGCCACCAGTGATGCCGGACAGGGGAACACTGAAGCTTTCTTT. It translates to CATSDAGQGNTEAFF.

The table lists this clonotype with a few counts. This chain links TRBV2 with TRBJ2-1, with 9 bases aligning to TRBD1. Germline V lookup: CDR1 SNHLY, CDR2 FYNNEI. Germline trimming cut 6 bases from V and 9 bases from J; bases unmatched to any gene: 12. This CDR3 has 15 residues. The CDR3 region has the DNA TGTGCCAGCAGGGCCCGGACAGGGGAGGAGAGTGAGCAGTTCTTC. This codes for CASRARTGEESEQFF.

Many counts were recorded for this clonotype. The V and J genes are TRBV2 and TRBJ2-2; unclear D gene. V lost 3 bases to trimming and J lost 5 bases, with 10 bases between them. The CDR3 covers 14 residues. Germline CDR1 is SNHLY and CDR2 is FYNNEI. CDR3 protein: CASSDRMVTGELFF. The CDR3 DNA reads as TGTGCCAGCAGTGACAGGATGGTAACCGGGGAGCTGTTTTTT.

V and J are TRBV3-1 and TRBJ2-1, with TRBD1 matching over 7 bases. V lost 4 bases, J lost 7 bases, and 10 bases stayed unmatched. The CDR3 covers 15 residues. The V gene's germline CDR1 is LGHDT and CDR2 YNNKEL (reference sequence). The CDR3 nucleotides read TGTGCCAGCAGCCCAGAGAGGGGGCTGTTAAATGAGCAGTTCTTC. Its translation is CASSPERGLLNEQFF.

There are a few counts of this clonotype. Being one base from a much bigger clone, this may be a read error. J is TRBJ2-7 and V is TRBV11-2, with TRBD2 identical over 12 bases. The junction had 8 bases not matched to a gene; V was cut back by 1 base and J by 7 bases. The CDR3 is 16 amino acids. Germline lookup yields CDR1 SGHAT and CDR2 FQNNGV. The CDR3, as DNA: TGTGCCAGCAGCTTAGGGACTAGCGGGGTTGTAGATGAGCAGTACTTC. Protein product: CASSLGTSGVVDEQYF.